These 30 T cell receptor beta chains share one sample of origin, sequenced in a study of blood T cell repertoires in COVID-19 (dated by TCRdb to about 2020). The method was the immunoSEQ multiplex PCR assay. In TCRdb, the immuneACCESS table is reduced to in-frame sequences with V and J assigned. These tables do not hold every clone; where another copy was compared, an unresolved V gene accounts for under half, and the others remain unexplained. The sample table holds 400,000 to 550,000 clones, of which about 89% were seen once. 4% to 5.5% of the sample is in the top ten clones. Sequenced material: peripheral blood. These receptors originate from a woman in her 30s with acute or convalescent COVID-19.

The genes are TRBV29-1 and TRBJ2-1; TRBD1 aligns across 7 bases. V gave up 3 bases and J gave up 7 bases; unmatched junction bases: 9. Germline V lookup: CDR1 SQVTM, CDR2 ANQGSEA. There are 14 residues in the CDR3. DNA for the CDR3: TGCAGCGTTGATCCGACAGGGTTGGTAAATGAGCAGTTCTTC. Translated: CSVDPTGLVNEQFF.

The chain joins TRBV6-5 to TRBJ2-7; 10 bases agree with TRBD1. The germline CDR1 and CDR2 sequences are MNHEY and SVGAGI. The CDR3 sequence is 14 residues long. Trimming removed 5 bases from V and 4 bases from J; junction bases left unmatched: 5. The CDR3 DNA follows: TGTGCCAGCAGTCCCGACAGGGGGCGTTACGAGCAGTACTTC. It is translated as CASSPDRGRYEQYF.

The rearrangement uses TRBV7-3 and TRBJ2-5, with unresolved D. V dropped 7 bases and J dropped 5 bases, with 5 bases sitting between them. This CDR3 has 10 residues. CDR1 is SGHTA, CDR2 FQGTGA, per germline. In nucleotides, the CDR3 is TGTGCCAGCAATCCGGAGACCCAGTACTTC. Protein product: CASNPETQYF.

The chain couples TRBV9 to TRBJ2-3, with 7 bases lining up with TRBD2. The CDR3 is made up of 15 amino acids. Per germline, CDR1 SGDLS and CDR2 YYNGEE. J gave up 6 bases and V 0 bases, and 7 bases lay outside the gene matches. In nucleotides, the CDR3 is TGTGCCAGCAGCGTAGAAGGAACTAGCGAGGATACGCAGTATTTT. This translates into CASSVEGTSEDTQYF.

This chain links TRBV5-6 with TRBJ2-7, with a weak D call TRBD2 (5 bases). Trimming took 4 bases from V and 8 from J, leaving 13 bases between them. CDR3 length: 12 amino acids. CDR1 and CDR2 (germline): SGHDT, YYEEEE. The CDR3 loop is CASSPRVGKQYF. Written as DNA, the CDR3 is TGTGCCAGCAGCCCCCGGGTCGGGAAGCAGTACTTC. Filled out from reference TRBV5-6 and TRBJ2-7, the complete variable domain reads DAGVTQSPTHLIKTRGQQVTLRCSPKSGHDTVSWYQQALGQGPQFIFQYYEEEERQRGNFPDRFSGHQFPNYSSELNVNALLLGDSALYLCASSPRVGKQYFGPGTRLTVT.

The CDR3: CASSELGAWEAFF. In nucleotides, the CDR3 is TGTGCCAGCAGTGAATTGGGGGCTTGGGAAGCTTTCTTT. V and J are TRBV2 and TRBJ1-1; tentatively, D is TRBD1 (6 bases). The CDR3 spans 13 residues. Germline V CDR1 and CDR2: SNHLY, FYNNEI. V lost 2 bases, J lost 8 bases, and 12 bases lay in between.

The chain is built from TRBV28 and TRBJ2-7, with a tentative D call TRBD2 (5 bases). Germline lookup yields CDR1 MDHEN and CDR2 SYDVKM. This CDR3 comprises 17 residues. V was cut by 5 bases and J by 6 bases, with 26 bases left in between. In nucleotides, the CDR3 is TGTGCCAGCAGTCAACCCTCGGGATCGCTATTCCCCCTCGAGCAGTACTTC. Translating it yields CASSQPSGSLFPLEQYF.

The genes are TRBV19 and TRBJ2-7; TRBD1 matches at 8 bases. The V gene's germline CDR1 is LNHDA and CDR2 SQIVND (reference sequence). The J segment lost 2 bases and the V segment lost 5 bases, leaving 5 bases of the junction unmatched. The CDR3 length is 14 residues. The CDR3 loop reads CASSEGTGAYEQYF. The CDR3 DNA reads TGTGCCAGTAGTGAGGGGACAGGAGCCTACGAGCAGTACTTC.

This clone was seen once. The chain employs TRBV6-6 and TRBJ2-5, with 9 bases matching TRBD1. V dropped 7 bases and J dropped 4; count of bases not matched to a gene: 10. This CDR3 region has 15 residues. Germline assignment: CDR1 MNHNY and CDR2 SVGAGI (reference sequence). The CDR3 sequence is CASTPGTGHSETQYF. CDR3 sequence (DNA): TGTGCCAGCACCCCCGGGACAGGGCATTCAGAGACCCAGTACTTC.

This clone has more than one count but fewer than ten. The chain couples TRBV7-2 to TRBJ1-2; D not certain. Germline-derived CDR1 and CDR2 are SGHTA and FQGNSA. The CDR3 loop spans 13 amino acids. Deletions cut 7 bases from V and 0 bases from J, with 9 bases between. In nucleotides, the CDR3 is TGTGCCAGCACCCACGGGACTAACTATGGCTACACCTTC. Translation gives CASTHGTNYGYTF.

The chain uses TRBV7-9 and TRBJ2-5, with a tentative D call TRBD1 (5 bases). There are 13 residues in the CDR3. Germline V gene sequence: CDR1 SEHNR, CDR2 FQNEAQ (reference sequence). With 1 base removed from V and 4 bases from J, the gap between germline ends came to 7 bases. The CDR3 DNA sequence: TGTGCCAGCAGCTTAGTGGGGCGAGAGACCCAGTACTTC. Residues: CASSLVGRETQYF.

The chain has TRBV28 and TRBJ2-5, with D possibly TRBD1 on 6 matching bases. The CDR3 consists of 18 residues. CDR1 and CDR2 from the germline V gene are MDHEN and SYDVKM. The ends were cut back, 5 bases at V and 2 bases at J, with 24 bases in the middle. CDR3 coding DNA: TGTGCCAGCAGTAACGAAATTGAGCCTAGGACAGTTCAAGAGACCCAGTACTTC. Encoded protein: CASSNEIEPRTVQETQYF.

In regard to this clone: The sample carries other DNA sequences with the same CDR3. This rearrangement joins TRBV9 to TRBJ1-3; the D is unclear. CDR3 size: 13 residues. Trimming removed 6 bases from V and 0 bases from J, with 7 bases in between. Germline-derived CDR1 and CDR2 are SGDLS and YYNGEE. Here the CDR3 DNA reads TGTGCCAGCAAAGGCGGCTCTGGAAACACCATATATTTT. Its protein product is CASKGGSGNTIYF.

Comments on this clone: Other DNA variants within this sample encode the same CDR3. The chain combines TRBV28 with TRBJ1-2; tentative D call: TRBD1 (5 bases). The V gene lost 3 bases and the J gene lost 5 bases, with 10 bases spanning the gap. The germline V gene encodes CDR1 MDHEN and CDR2 SYDVKM. CDR3 length: 13 residues. Here the CDR3 DNA reads TGTGCCAGCAGTTTGGGGAGGGGTTATGGCTACACCTTC. The encoded protein is CASSLGRGYGYTF.

The J gene is TRBJ1-1, the V gene TRBV4-1; 7 bases match TRBD1. The trim removed 1 base at V and 4 bases at J, leaving 12 bases unmatched. The CDR3 spans 17 residues. Germline V gene sequence: CDR1 MGHRA, CDR2 YSYEKL. This CDR3 reads CASSQGRGLSVGTEAFF. CDR3 sequence (DNA): TGCGCCAGCAGCCAAGGGAGGGGGCTATCGGTGGGCACTGAAGCTTTCTTT.

In its sample, this clone was seen once. This sequence joins TRBV5-3 and TRBJ2-7; 11 bases align to TRBD1. TRBV5-3 has ORF status, its function being uncertain. The CDR3 runs 15 residues. V shed 5 bases and J 3 bases; nucleotides not matched to a gene: 7. CDR3 nucleotide sequence: TGTGCCAGAAGGACATGGGGGACAGGGGGCTACGAGCAGTACTTC. This gives the protein CARRTWGTGGYEQYF.

The chain carries TRBV19 and TRBJ1-2, with D perhaps matching TRBD1 (5 bases). CDR1 is LNHDA, CDR2 SQIVND, per germline (reference sequence). The CDR3 runs to 18 residues. V was shortened by 3 bases and J by 8 bases, with 28 bases between the two germline ends. In DNA form, the CDR3 reads TGTGCCAGTAGTATCCCCCGTTTGGGGGGGAGGAAGGCCCTCGGCTACACCTTC. Translating it yields CASSIPRLGGRKALGYTF.

Turning to this clone: The same CDR3 also results from other DNA sequences found in this sample. The chain couples TRBV5-1 to TRBJ2-2, with 12 nucleotides matching TRBD2. Germline CDR1 and CDR2: SGHRS and YFSETQ. The CDR3 covers 15 residues. Trimming took 2 bases from V and 6 from J; bases not matched to a gene: 2. The CDR3 DNA reads as TGCGCCAGCAGCTTTCTAGCGGGGGGGCCCGGGGAGCTGTTTTTT. Translating it yields CASSFLAGGPGELFF.

A single count supports this clone. The chain recombines TRBV24-1 with TRBJ2-5; TRBD2 agrees at 8 bases. The germline V gene encodes CDR1 KGHDR and CDR2 SFDVKD. This CDR3 region has 15 residues. The ends lost 3 bases at V and 5 bases at J; junction bases unmatched: 7. This CDR3 is CATSDPAGGGETQYF. CDR3 coding DNA: TGTGCCACCAGTGATCCCGCGGGGGGCGGGGAGACCCAGTACTTC.

This clone has just one count. The chain recombines TRBV5-4 with TRBJ2-5; 8 bases line up with TRBD2. The CDR3 is 14 amino acids. Germline trimming cut 4 bases from V and 5 bases from J; bases unmatched to any gene: 7. The V gene's germline CDR1 is SGHNT and CDR2 YYREEE (reference sequence). CDR3 sequence: CASSPGGTSETQYF. The CDR3 DNA reads TGTGCCAGCAGCCCGGGGGGGACGAGTGAGACCCAGTACTTC.

This chain uses TRBV5-1 with TRBJ2-1; D is possibly TRBD1 (5 bases). CDR1 and CDR2 (germline): SGHRS, YFSETQ. The CDR3 totals 14 residues. V was cut by 1 base and J by 8 bases, with 13 bases left in between. CDR3 nucleotides: TGCGCCAGCAGCTTGTGGCCAGGGCACGATGAGCAGTTCTTC. It translates to CASSLWPGHDEQFF.

The chain recombines TRBV7-6 with TRBJ1-1; 10 positions agree with TRBD1. This CDR3 has 21 residues. Germline CDR1 and CDR2: SGHVS and FNYEAQ. V shed 4 bases and J 0 bases; nucleotides not matched to a gene: 20. The CDR3 coding sequence is TGTGCCAGCAGCTCGGTCCCGGGACAGGGGCCCCCTTCTAACATGAACACTGAAGCTTTCTTT. The encoded protein is CASSSVPGQGPPSNMNTEAFF.

V and J are TRBV7-6 and TRBJ2-6; 8 nucleotides line up with TRBD1. Germline-derived CDR1 and CDR2 are SGHVS and FNYEAQ. With 5 bases clipped from V and 4 bases from J, the junction kept 7 bases outside the gene matches. The CDR3 sequence is 16 residues long. The chain's CDR3 is CASSITGGSGANVLTF. CDR3 nucleotides: TGTGCCAGCAGCATTACAGGGGGTTCGGGGGCCAACGTCCTGACTTTC.

The chain recombines TRBV29-1 with TRBJ2-7; possibly TRBD1 for D (5 bases). Per germline, CDR1 SQVTM and CDR2 ANQGSEA. The CDR3 is made up of 12 amino acids. Trimming stripped 6 bases from V and 5 bases from J, with 14 bases between. The CDR3 region is CSVKLRVDEQYF. DNA of the CDR3: TGCAGCGTGAAACTCAGGGTCGACGAGCAGTACTTC.

The chain is built from TRBV6-6 and TRBJ2-3; no clear D gene. Germline assignment: CDR1 MNHNY and CDR2 SVGAGI (reference sequence). Deletions cut 1 base from V and 0 bases from J, with 5 bases between. The CDR3 spans 14 residues. CDR3 bases: TGTGCCAGCAGTTACTTCCTCAGCACAGATACGCAGTATTTT. This translates into CASSYFLSTDTQYF.

This chain uses TRBV2 with TRBJ2-1; D perhaps matches TRBD2 (6 bases). The CDR3 spans 14 residues. V was shortened by 4 bases and J by 4 bases, with 11 bases between the two germline ends. Looked up from germline, CDR1 is SNHLY and CDR2 is FYNNEI. The DNA of the CDR3 is TGTGCCAGCAGTGCGGAGGGGTGGTACAATGAGCAGTTCTTC. It specifies CASSAEGWYNEQFF.

Only one count was recorded for this clone. V and J are TRBV4-2 and TRBJ2-3; 9 nucleotides line up with TRBD2. The V segment lost 5 bases and the J segment 2 bases; nucleotides outside the gene matches: 5. Germline CDR1 is LGHNA and CDR2 is YNFKEQ. The length of the CDR3 is 15 residues. CDR3 nucleotide sequence: TGTGCCAGCAGCAGGGGCGGGGGGGACACAGATACGCAGTATTTT. This gives the protein CASSRGGGDTDTQYF.

The genes are TRBV7-6 and TRBJ2-7, with D possibly matching TRBD1 (6 bases). The CDR3 covers 15 residues. CDR1 is SGHVS and CDR2 is FNYEAQ in the germline V gene. V was shortened by 1 base and J by 3 bases, with 13 bases between the two germline ends. CDR3 in DNA: TGTGCCAGCAGCTTAGAAGGGACACCAAACTACGAGCAGTACTTC. Protein: CASSLEGTPNYEQYF.

The rearrangement joins TRBV6-5 to TRBJ1-2; 8 bases are shared with TRBD1. CDR1 is MNHEY, CDR2 SVGAGI, per germline. V gave up 2 bases and J gave up 8 bases; unmatched junction bases: 7. The CDR3 covers 14 residues. The CDR3 protein is CASSYGQGTGGYTF. The CDR3, as DNA: TGTGCCAGCAGTTACGGACAGGGTACGGGCGGCTACACCTTC.

This chain links TRBV11-1 with TRBJ2-4, with TRBD2 matching 8 bases. The J segment lost 9 bases and the V segment lost 5 bases, leaving 9 bases of the junction unmatched. Germline V lookup: CDR1 SGHAT, CDR2 FQDESV (reference sequence). This CDR3 region has 14 residues. The CDR3 loop is CASSPGTRSSIQYF. In nucleotides, the CDR3 is TGTGCCAGCAGCCCTGGGACTAGGAGTAGCATTCAGTACTTC.